This TCR beta chain was observed in a study of blood T cell repertoires in COVID-19 (dated by TCRdb to about 2020). About the study as a whole: Collaborator samples came from the United States, Italy and Spain and covered acute and convalescent phases of COVID-19. A de-identified subject ID, COVID-19 status, age in years and sex were almost always included in the sample metadata. HLA class I and class II types, where available, came from metadata supplied by the sample provider rather than from assay-based typing. The material from the prospective study consisted of cDNA or gDNA derived from T cells, B-cell-depleted T cells, or PBMCs. The samples were drawn from the first 160 participants of the ongoing ImmuneRACE study and from 1,200 or so subjects provided by 6 global collaborators. A freely available public database, intended as a resource for researchers studying the immune response to SARS-CoV-2, is where the repertoires were released. Subjects who had been exposed to COVID-19, were actively infected with it, or had recovered from it provided the deeply sampled blood TCRbeta repertoires that made up the dataset.

Paper-wide results and their limitations: Clinical and demographic metadata were provided uncurated, with the amount varying by source and participant.

To note about this clone: Its antigen remains undetermined. Nothing much larger sits one base from this clone, and base qualities are not available.

TCRbeta CDR3 regions were amplified from genomic DNA using the immunoSEQ Assay, a bias-controlled multiplex PCR. The published analysis was carried out like this. Within the assay, amplification of reference gene primers was used to estimate how many nucleated cells each sample contained. Sequence reads were collapsed and filtered to measure the absolute abundance of every unique TCRbeta CDR3 rearrangement. Productive Simpson clonality was computed per sample as the square root of Simpson's diversity index over productive rearrangements. TCRdb's version of the immuneACCESS table is confined to in-frame rearrangements and falls short of the full clone set. An unresolved V gene accounts for under half of the shortfall where checked; the remainder is of unknown origin. The V and J calls and clone size come from that table; D and trimming were worked out from the DNA. This sample is represented by just over 95,000 clones; over 75% of them were singletons. The top ten clones comprise 1.7% of the sample.

Each collaborating institution followed its own protocols to collect whole blood in K2EDTA tubes. Collaborator samples were shipped for TCRbeta analysis as frozen whole blood, isolated PBMCs, or DNA extracted from either sample type. The CDR3 numbers 15 residues from cysteine through phenylalanine. Of all the DNA, just the CDR3 is kept, 45 bases in frame from base 1. The trim is 3 bases for V and 3 bases for J, with a gap of 9 bases between the germline ends. From a lookup of the germline V gene (reference sequence), CDR1 and CDR2 are LNHDA and SQIVND. This receptor was obtained from a man between 60 and 75 years old with acute or convalescent COVID-19. This sequence uses TRBV19 and TRBJ1-6; the D gene assignment is ambiguous. The specimen sequenced was peripheral blood. The sequenced DNA is TGTGCCAGTAGTATGAAAGTAGACTATAATTCACCCCTCCACTTT. The translation is CASSMKVDYNSPLHF.